This T cell receptor beta chain was sequenced in a study of blood T cell repertoires in COVID-19. Sequencing used immunoSEQ multiplex PCR; TCRdb keeps in-frame clones, though not all of them. The table shows 300,000 or so clones, with around 85% occurring only once. Germline-derived CDR1 and CDR2 are ENHRY and SYGVKD. With 6 bases clipped from V and 7 bases from J, the junction kept 9 bases outside the gene matches. The CDR3 sequence is 14 residues long. The clonotype originates from a woman aged 45 to 65 with active or convalescent COVID-19. This chain connects TRBV10-3 to TRBJ1-2, with TRBD1 identical over 9 bases. Input material: peripheral blood. This CDR3 is CAIRGTTGGLGYTF. Here the CDR3 DNA reads TGTGCCATCAGAGGGACTACAGGGGGCCTTGGCTACACCTTC.